This T cell receptor (beta chain) was sequenced during a study of blood T cell repertoires in COVID-19. CDR1 and CDR2 from the germline V gene are DFQATT and SNEGSKA (reference sequence). Between the trimmed V and J ends, which lost 3 bases and 0 bases, there was a span of 9 bases. CDR3 size: 14 residues. Profiled with immunoSEQ multiplex PCR; TCRdb holds only in-frame clones, not every one. The top ten clones hold roughly 1.2% of a sample with about 360,000 clones, approximately 77% of them seen once. The V and J genes are TRBV20-1 and TRBJ1-5, with D unresolved. The TCR comes from a human donor with acute or convalescent COVID-19. The donor label of this sample is uncertain. The specimen was peripheral blood. DNA of the CDR3: TGCAGTGCTAGTAGGCAGGCTAGCAATCAGCCCCAGCATTTT. Amino acid sequence: CSASRQASNQPQHF.